These T cell receptor beta chains were read from a single sample in a study of blood T cell repertoires in COVID-19. TCRdb's table, derived via immunoSEQ multiplex PCR, lists solely in-frame clones and lacks some. The sample contains approximately 140,000 clones, roughly 90% of which appear only once. The sequencing sample was made of peripheral blood. These receptor sequences come from a man aged 50-59 years with active or convalescent COVID-19. Both conserved end residues are part of each CDR3. A D gene is named only where the DNA matches it firmly. Clone size is stated in some rows and not others, as once, few, many or a class when expanded.

19 | TRBJ1-3 | TRBV2 | once | - | TGTGCCAGCAGTGAAGCGCTTTGGCAGGGGCTTGGATCTGGAAACACCATATATTTT | CASSEALWQGLGSGNTIYF
12 | TRBJ2-1 | TRBV9 | - | TRBD1 | TGTGCCAGCAGCTTATCACAGGGGAAACAGTTCTTC | CASSLSQGKQFF
14 | TRBJ2-7 | TRBV4-3 | - | - | TGCGCCAGCAGCCAAGACCCGGTGGCCTACGAGCAGTACTTC | CASSQDPVAYEQYF
14 | TRBJ2-2 | TRBV5-4 | - | - | TGTGCCAGCAGCTTGAGCGGAGTAAACGGGGAGCTGTTTTTT | CASSLSGVNGELFF
13 | TRBJ1-4 | TRBV6-2/TRBV6-3 | - | - | TGTGCCAGCAGTTTCAGGAAAGATGAAAAACTGTTTTTT | CASSFRKDEKLFF
16 | TRBJ2-3 | TRBV5-1 | - | TRBD1 | TGCGCCAGCAGCATCGACAGGGCCCTAAGCACAGATACGCAGTATTTT | CASSIDRALSTDTQYF
16 | TRBJ2-2 | TRBV28 | - | TRBD1 | TGTGCCAGCAGTTCCGGGACAGGGGATTTCACCGGGGAGCTGTTTTTT | CASSSGTGDFTGELFF
17 | TRBJ2-2 | TRBV9 | - | TRBD1 | TGTGCCAGCAGCGGTACTAGACAGGGCGCGAACACCGGGGAGCTGTTTTTT | CASSGTRQGANTGELFF
13 | TRBJ2-3 | TRBV29-1 | - | TRBD1 | TGCAGCGGTTCTCGGGACAGAACAGATACGCAGTATTTT | CSGSRDRTDTQYF
15 | TRBJ1-2 | TRBV9 | - | - | TGTGCCAGCAGCGTAGGGACAGCCCGGGGCTATGGCTACACCTTC | CASSVGTARGYGYTF
15 | TRBJ2-7 | TRBV10-3 | - | - | TGTGCCATCAGTGAGTCTCTCCAGGGGTCGCGCGAGCAGTACTTC | CAISESLQGSREQYF
13 | TRBJ1-6 | TRBV12-3/TRBV12-4 | - | - | TGTGCCAGCAGTTTTTTGGAGGGGACACCCCTCCACTTT | CASSFLEGTPLHF
15 | TRBJ1-2 | TRBV5-5 | - | TRBD1 | TGTGCCAGCAGCCAGGGACAGGGTCAAGACTATGGCTACACCTTC | CASSQGQGQDYGYTF
13 | TRBJ1-1 | TRBV3-1/TRBV3-2 | - | - | TGTGCCAGCAGCCAAGGACGAGGGGGTAGAGCTTTCTTT | CASSQGRGGRAFF
13 | TRBJ2-3 | TRBV5-5 | - | - | TGTGCCAGCAGCTTGCTAAGCACAGATACGCAGTATTTT | CASSLLSTDTQYF
14 | TRBJ2-2 | TRBV6-2/TRBV6-3 | - | - | TGTGCCAGCAGTTACAGACAAAACACCGGGGAGCTGTTTTTT | CASSYRQNTGELFF
16 | TRBJ1-2 | TRBV5-5 | - | TRBD1 | TGTGCCAGCAGCTTGACAGGGGGCGGCTTTAACTATGGCTACACCTTC | CASSLTGGGFNYGYTF
14 | TRBJ2-3 | TRBV24-1 | - | TRBD2 | TGTGCCACCAGTGCGGCGGGAGCCACAGATACGCAGTATTTT | CATSAAGATDTQYF
13 | TRBJ1-2 | TRBV10-1 | - | - | TGCGCCAGCAGTGAGTCGCAGGGTCGGGGCTACACCTTC | CASSESQGRGYTF
13 | TRBJ2-5 | TRBV7-9 | - | - | TGTGCCAGCAGCTTAGCGGGGCCCGAGACCCAGTACTTC | CASSLAGPETQYF
13 | TRBJ1-6 | TRBV28 | - | - | TGTGCCAGCGTTTCGAGGGCTAAATCACCCCTCCACTTT | CASVSRAKSPLHF
14 | TRBJ1-2 | TRBV19 | - | - | TGTGCCAGTAATCGGGACACAGAGAGGTATGGCTACACCTTC | CASNRDTERYGYTF
12 | TRBJ1-2 | TRBV6-5 | - | - | TGTGCCACCTGGGGGGGGAACTATGGCTACACCTTC | CATWGGNYGYTF
11 | TRBJ1-1 | TRBV10-3 | - | - | TGTGCCATCAGTGAGGCTAATGAAGCTTTCTTT | CAISEANEAFF
16 | TRBJ1-2 | TRBV9 | - | TRBD1 | TGTGCCAGCAGCGTAGCCCTCGGGACAGGGAACTATGGCTACACCTTC | CASSVALGTGNYGYTF
14 | TRBJ1-5 | TRBV18 | - | - | TGTGCCAGCTCAGAGCGTTATAGCAATCAGCCCCAGCATTTT | CASSERYSNQPQHF
13 | TRBJ2-2 | TRBV3-1/TRBV3-2 | - | - | TGTGCCAGCAGCTCCCTCTCCGCCGGGGAGCTGTTTTTT | CASSSLSAGELFF